The clone carrying this TCR beta chain has ten or more counts. Its antigen is not identified. This record comes from a study of neurological immune-mediated disorders. Overall study results and limits: The absence of any CDR3 amino acid sequence shared by expanded clones across subjects suggests that repertoires were private in all groups.

The CDR3 length is 14 residues. V dropped 7 bases and J dropped 1; count of bases not matched to a gene: 6. MiXCR was run by TCRdb on the 5' RACE reads, yielding one entry per CDR3 protein. The data contain 50,000 or so distinct CDR3 sequences, about 3.7% of them singletons. The receptor was derived from a middle-aged man with multiple sclerosis. Sequencing input: PBMCs. This chain uses TRBV12-3 or TRBV12-4 with TRBJ1-1, with TRBD1 matching 7 bases. The CDR3: CASKLGQSNTEAFF. DNA of the CDR3: TGTGCCAGCAAGCTGGGACAGTCGAACACTGAAGCTTTCTTT.